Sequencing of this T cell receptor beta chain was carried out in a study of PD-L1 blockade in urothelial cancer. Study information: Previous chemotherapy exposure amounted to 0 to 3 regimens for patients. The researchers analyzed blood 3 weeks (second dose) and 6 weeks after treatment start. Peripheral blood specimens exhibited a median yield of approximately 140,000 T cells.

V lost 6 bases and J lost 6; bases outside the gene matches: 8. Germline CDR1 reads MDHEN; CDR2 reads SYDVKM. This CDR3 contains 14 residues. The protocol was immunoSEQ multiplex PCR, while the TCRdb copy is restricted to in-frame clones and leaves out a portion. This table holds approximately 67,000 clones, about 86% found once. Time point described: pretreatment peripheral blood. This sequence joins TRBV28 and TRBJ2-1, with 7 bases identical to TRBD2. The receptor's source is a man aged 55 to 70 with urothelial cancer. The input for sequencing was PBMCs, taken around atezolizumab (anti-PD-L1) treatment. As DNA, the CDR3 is TGTGCCAGCAGCCCCTATTGGGGGGGCAATGAGCAGTTCTTC. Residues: CASSPYWGGNEQFF. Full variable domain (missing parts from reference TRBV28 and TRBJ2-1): DVKVTQSSRYLVKRTGEKVFLECVQDMDHENMFWYRQDPGLGLRLIYFSYDVKMKEKGDIPEGYSVSREKKERFSLILESASTNQTSMYLCASSPYWGGNEQFFGPGTRLTVL.